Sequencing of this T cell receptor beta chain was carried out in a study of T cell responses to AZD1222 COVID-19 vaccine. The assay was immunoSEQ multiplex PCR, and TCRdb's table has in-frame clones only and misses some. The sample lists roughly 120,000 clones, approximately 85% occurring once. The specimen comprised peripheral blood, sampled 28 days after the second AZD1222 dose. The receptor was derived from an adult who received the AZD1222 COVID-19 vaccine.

CDR3 coding DNA: TGTGCCAGCAGGTCGTGGGGTGAGCAGTTCTTC. Translation: CASRSWGEQFF. The chain combines TRBV6-5 with TRBJ2-1; D is unresolved. V was cut by 6 bases and J by 9 bases, with 9 bases left in between. Germline values: CDR1 MNHEY, CDR2 SVGAGI. The CDR3 is 11 amino acids.